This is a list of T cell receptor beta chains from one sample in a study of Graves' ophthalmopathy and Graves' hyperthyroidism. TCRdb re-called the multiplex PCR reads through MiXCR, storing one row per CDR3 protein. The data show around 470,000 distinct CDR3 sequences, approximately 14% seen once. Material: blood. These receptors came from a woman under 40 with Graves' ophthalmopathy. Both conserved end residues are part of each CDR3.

CDR3: CASSTIQASVYQETQYF
V: TRBV6-1
length: 17

CDR3: CASSQGVAGGTDPRGETQYF
V: TRBV4-2
length: 20

CDR3: CATGVGANVLTF
V: TRBV6-1
length: 12

CDR3: CASSLQDKYEQYF
V: TRBV28
length: 13

CDR3: CASSQDRVATQYF
V: TRBV4-1
length: 13

CDR3: CASSVGLMNTGELFF
V: TRBV9
length: 15

CDR3: CASSPPDTKTQYF
V: TRBV28
length: 13

CDR3: CSAETGQRNIQYF
V: TRBV29-1
length: 13

CDR3: CASSYVRAGHNYGYTF
V: TRBV6-5
length: 16

CDR3: CASSHRQWVGNEQFF
V: TRBV7-9
length: 15

CDR3: CASSFPSGSLNYGYTF
V: TRBV12-3/TRBV12-4
length: 16

CDR3: CASRVKQGALETQYF
V: TRBV7-2
length: 15

CDR3: CASSFATGRFTEAFF
V: TRBV28
length: 15

CDR3: CASRDRHYEQYF
V: TRBV28
length: 12

CDR3: CASSHQTGAGNTIYF
V: TRBV14
length: 15

CDR3: CSAPGGGRGWETQYF
V: TRBV20-1
length: 15

CDR3: CAWSATDRLEAFF
V: TRBV30
length: 13

CDR3: CSAPRLAGVGGELFF
V: TRBV20-1
length: 15

CDR3: CSVEEGERANYGYTF
V: TRBV29-1
length: 15

CDR3: CSARDSRNTEAFF
V: TRBV29-1
length: 13

CDR3: CATSQVKFSYEQYF
V: TRBV6-1
length: 14

CDR3: CASSKRPGQVSYEQYF
V: TRBV11-1
length: 16

CDR3: CASREQGASYEQYF
V: TRBV12-3/TRBV12-4
length: 14

CDR3: CASSITASSYEQYF
V: TRBV19
length: 14

CDR3: CASSSTLEWDYEQYF
V: TRBV6-2/TRBV6-3
length: 15

CDR3: CASGPRLGGHMNTEAFF
V: TRBV12-5
length: 17

CDR3: CATSRDYGLGGYNSPLHF
V: TRBV15
length: 18

CDR3: CASKLGLPIQPQHF
V: TRBV2
length: 14

CDR3: CASSQVGTSSYEQYF
V: TRBV4-2
length: 15

CDR3: CAISEQATQETQYF
V: TRBV10-3
length: 14

CDR3: CASRQRHYEQYF
V: TRBV7-3
length: 12

CDR3: CSAQTFMNTEACF
V: TRBV29-1
length: 13

CDR3: CASVGPYLRKTQYF
V: TRBV27
length: 14

CDR3: CASSYSTQGAYEQYF
V: TRBV6-5
length: 15

CDR3: CASGGQLAGYEQYF
V: TRBV6-1
length: 14

CDR3: CATSSSPGWENTEAFF
V: TRBV15
length: 16

CDR3: CSARGLAGGYETQYF
V: TRBV20-1
length: 15

CDR3: CASRGEITEAFF
V: TRBV2
length: 12

CDR3: CASSLEPFDTEAFF
V: TRBV5-1
length: 14

CDR3: CASSQGWGGLTGDLFF
V: TRBV4-1
length: 16

CDR3: CASSNRVGNQPQHF
V: TRBV12-3/TRBV12-4
length: 14

CDR3: CASSPSRMSSYNSPLHF
V: TRBV11-2
length: 17

CDR3: CSVDGGGSNIKYF
V: TRBV29-1
length: 13